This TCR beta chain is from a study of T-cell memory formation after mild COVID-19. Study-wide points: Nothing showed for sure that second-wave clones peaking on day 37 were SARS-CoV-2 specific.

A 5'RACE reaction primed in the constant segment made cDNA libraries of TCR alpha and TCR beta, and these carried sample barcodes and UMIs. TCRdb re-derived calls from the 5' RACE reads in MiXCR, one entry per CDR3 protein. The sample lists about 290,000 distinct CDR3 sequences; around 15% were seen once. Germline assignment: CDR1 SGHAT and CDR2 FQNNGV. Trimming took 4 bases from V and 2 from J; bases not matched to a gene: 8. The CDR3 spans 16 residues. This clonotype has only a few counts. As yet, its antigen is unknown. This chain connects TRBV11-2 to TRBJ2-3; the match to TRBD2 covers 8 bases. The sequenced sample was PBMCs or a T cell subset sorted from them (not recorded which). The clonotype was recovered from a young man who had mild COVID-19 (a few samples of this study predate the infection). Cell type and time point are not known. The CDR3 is CASSSRAGGVTDTQYF. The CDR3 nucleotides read TGTGCCAGCAGCTCCCGGGCGGGGGGAGTCACAGATACGCAGTATTTT.